The 26 T cell receptor beta chains in this list originate from one sample, sequenced in a study of cytomegalovirus exposure and HLA in healthy donors. In the PCR, 60 Vbeta and 13 Jbeta primers were used. Only in-frame clones appear in the TCRdb table, and some are missing; sequencing was by immunoSEQ multiplex PCR. The sample contains some 140,000 clones, around three quarters of which appear only once. Source material: PBMCs. The receptors here all came from a man between 18 and 35 years old in good health and CMV-seronegative.

This clone was detected only a few times. The chain employs TRBV6-1 and TRBJ1-2; a weak D match, TRBD1 (5 bases). Trimming took off 2 bases at V and 8 bases at J, with 12 bases between the two ends. Looked up from germline, CDR1 is MNHNS and CDR2 is SASEGT. This CDR3 contains 13 residues. The CDR3 DNA follows: TGTGCCAGCAGTGAAAAGGGGCCTTACGGCTACACCTTC. Its translation is CASSEKGPYGYTF.

The chain links TRBV7-2 to TRBJ2-7; TRBD2 agrees at 13 bases. This CDR3 has 18 amino acids. The ends lost 3 bases at V and 2 bases at J; junction bases unmatched: 10. Per the germline V gene, CDR1 is SGHTA and CDR2 is FQGNSA. The CDR3 loop reads CASSFRLAGGLSTYEQYF. The CDR3 DNA reads as TGTGCCAGCAGCTTTAGACTAGCGGGGGGCCTTTCGACCTACGAGCAGTACTTC.

V gene TRBV19 combines with J gene TRBJ1-5, with 7 bases identical to TRBD1. Per the germline V gene, CDR1 is LNHDA and CDR2 is SQIVND (reference sequence). This CDR3 has 15 amino acids. V shed 5 bases, J shed 2 bases, and the junction held 6 bases outside the gene matches. Here the CDR3 DNA reads TGTGCCAGTAGTCAAGTTGGACAGGGCAATCAGCCCCAGCATTTT. This gives the protein CASSQVGQGNQPQHF. Full variable domain (outside the CDR3, taken from reference TRBV19 and TRBJ1-5): DGGITQSPKYLFRKEGQNVTLSCEQNLNHDAMYWYRQDPGQGLRLIYYSQIVNDFQKGDIAEGYSVSREKKESFPLTVTSAQKNPTAFYLCASSQVGQGNQPQHFGDGTRLSIL.

This sequence joins TRBV12-5 and TRBJ1-2; 7 bases map to TRBD1. Germline V lookup: CDR1 LGHNT, CDR2 FRNRAP. V lost 5 bases to trimming and J lost 6 bases; unmatched junction nucleotides: 12. The CDR3 length is 15 residues. DNA for the CDR3: TGTGCTAGTGGTCCCCCCGAGGTAGGGGGCCATGGCTACACCTTC. Its protein is CASGPPEVGGHGYTF.

J is TRBJ1-2 and V is TRBV29-1, with a tentative D call TRBD1 (5 bases). The CDR3 contains 14 residues. The V end lost 6 bases, the J end lost 7 bases, and 21 bases lay between the germline ends. CDR1 is SQVTM, CDR2 ANQGSEA, per germline. CDR3 residues: CSVPPEGEASGYTF. DNA of the CDR3: TGCAGCGTCCCGCCCGAAGGGGAGGCCTCTGGCTACACCTTC.

This sequence joins TRBV27 and TRBJ2-7; no clear D gene. This CDR3 has 16 amino acids. Deletions cut 1 base from V and 0 bases from J, with 13 bases between. Germline lookup yields CDR1 MNHEY and CDR2 SMNVEV (reference sequence). The CDR3 bases are TGTGCCAGCAGTTTATACCCCGAACAACCCTCCTACGAGCAGTACTTC. This gives the protein CASSLYPEQPSYEQYF.

The chain uses TRBV18 and TRBJ1-6; no firm D call. Germline-derived CDR1 and CDR2 are KGHSH and LQKENI. With 2 bases removed from V and 11 bases from J, the gap between germline ends came to 13 bases. CDR3 length: 14 amino acids. The CDR3 is CASSPSQTSPPLHF. As DNA, the CDR3 is TGTGCCAGCTCACCAAGCCAGACATCACCACCCCTCCACTTT.

A word on this clone: Germline and junction disagree at one end, which may indicate a read error. This chain connects TRBV18 to TRBJ1-2; D might be TRBD1 (5 bases). This CDR3 spans 12 amino acids. Germline CDR1 is KGHSH and CDR2 is LQKENI. The CDR3 DNA is TGTGCCACCTCAGGGAGGCTCTATGGCTACACCTTC. Protein product: CATSGRLYGYTF.

The chain combines TRBV5-8 with TRBJ2-6; 8 bases match TRBD1. J lost 1 base, V lost 2 bases, and 2 bases had no gene match. Germline loops: CDR1 SGHTS, CDR2 YDEGEE. The CDR3 spans 16 residues. The CDR3 nucleotides are TGTGCCAGCAGCTTATGGACAGGGTCTGGGGCCAACGTCCTGACTTTC. Translated: CASSLWTGSGANVLTF.

The gene calls are TRBV5-6 and TRBJ1-4, with a possible D match to TRBD1 (6 bases). The germline V gene encodes CDR1 SGHDT and CDR2 YYEEEE. V was clipped by 1 base and J by 6 bases, with 7 bases between them. This CDR3 is built from 13 residues. CDR3 nucleotides: TGTGCCAGCAGCTTGCGACAGGATGAAAAACTGTTTTTT. Translated: CASSLRQDEKLFF.

The chain joins TRBV29-1 to TRBJ1-2, with D unclear. V lost 2 bases to trimming and J lost 7 bases, with 11 bases between them. The CDR3 length is 12 residues. Germline CDR1 reads SQVTM; CDR2 reads ANQGSEA. DNA for the CDR3: TGCAGCGTTGAACGGTCGTCGGTTGGCTACACCTTC. It is translated as CSVERSSVGYTF.

The chain combines TRBV11-2 with TRBJ2-5, with TRBD2 as a possible D gene (5 bases). The CDR3 contains 13 residues. CDR1 and CDR2 (germline): SGHAT, FQNNGV. The ends were cut back, 5 bases at V and 0 bases at J, with 7 bases in the middle. DNA for the CDR3: TGTGCCAGCAGCCCGGGATACCAAGAGACCCAGTACTTC. It codes for CASSPGYQETQYF.

A single count supports this clone. V and J are TRBV7-8 and TRBJ2-3, with 7 positions matching TRBD1. The CDR3 spans 16 residues. CDR1 is SGHVS and CDR2 is FQNEAQ in the germline V gene. With 2 bases clipped from V and 3 bases from J, the junction kept 8 bases outside the gene matches. CDR3 residues: CASSLRAGGVTDTQYF. CDR3 nucleotide sequence: TGTGCCAGCAGCTTACGGGCAGGGGGAGTTACAGATACGCAGTATTTT.

The chain uses TRBV7-8 and TRBJ2-2, with 9 bases lining up with TRBD1. V lost 8 bases, J lost 0 bases, and 10 bases stayed unmatched. CDR1 and CDR2 (germline): SGHVS, FQNEAQ. The CDR3 covers 17 residues. The CDR3 DNA follows: TGTGCCAGCTATCATAGGGGGACAGGGTCGAACACCGGGGAGCTGTTTTTT. Amino acids: CASYHRGTGSNTGELFF.

The chain is built from TRBV23-1 and TRBJ2-3; D might be TRBD1 (5 bases). TRBV23-1 is annotated as an ORF whose role is uncertain. The CDR3 has 14 residues. Trimming cost V 3 bases and J 0 bases, with 7 bases left between them. The CDR3 DNA reads as TGCGCCAGCAGTCAGGCAGGGAGCACAGATACGCAGTATTTT. Protein: CASSQAGSTDTQYF.

This clone was recorded only once. This chain joins TRBV15 and TRBJ1-6, with TRBD1 matching 11 bases. In germline, CDR1 is LNHNV, CDR2 YYDKDF (reference sequence). The CDR3 spans 15 residues. V was clipped by 5 bases and J by 7 bases; unmatched bases: 4. CDR3: CATSGTGGMNSPLHF. The CDR3 DNA reads TGTGCCACCAGCGGGACAGGGGGAATGAATTCACCCCTCCACTTT.

This chain's CDR3 is CASSPGQEAWGYTF. The CDR3 coding sequence is TGTGCCAGCAGCCCAGGACAGGAGGCTTGGGGCTACACCTTC. The chain is built from TRBV7-9 and TRBJ1-2; 7 bases agree with TRBD1. Germline values: CDR1 SEHNR, CDR2 FQNEAQ (reference sequence). V shed 5 bases, J shed 8 bases, and the junction held 11 bases outside the gene matches. The CDR3 contains 14 residues.

The chain recombines TRBV19 with TRBJ1-6; no clear D gene. The CDR3 covers 14 residues. Trimming cost V 1 base and J 5 bases, with 6 bases left between them. Germline CDR1 reads LNHDA; CDR2 reads SQIVND (reference sequence). As DNA, the CDR3 is TGTGCCAGTAGTATAGGACAAAATAATTCACCCCTCCACTTT. This gives the protein CASSIGQNNSPLHF.

CDR3 in amino acids: CASSDSDRRPRKGFCSYEQYF. CDR3 coding DNA: TGTGCCAGCAGTGACTCGGATCGGCGTCCGCGTAAGGGGTTTTGTTCCTACGAGCAGTACTTC. V usage is TRBV6-4 and J usage is TRBJ2-7; D may be TRBD1 (5 bases). Germline V gives CDR1 MRHNA, CDR2 SNTAGT. The CDR3 length is 21 residues. Trimming left V 0 bases short and J 1 base short, with 28 bases between.

The genes are TRBV19 and TRBJ2-2, with 8 bases lining up with TRBD1. J was trimmed by 8 bases and V by 9 bases; bases with no gene match: 14. Germline lookup yields CDR1 LNHDA and CDR2 SQIVND (reference sequence). This CDR3 is 15 amino acids long. The chain's CDR3 is CASNDRGGLGGELFF. Written as DNA, the CDR3 is TGTGCCAGCAACGACAGGGGAGGACTGGGAGGGGAGCTGTTTTTT.

The V gene is TRBV12-5, the J gene TRBJ1-5; TRBD1 is a possible D gene (5 bases). The CDR3 is 16 residues long. Trimming removed 4 bases from V and 9 bases from J, with 22 bases in between. Germline assignment: CDR1 LGHNT and CDR2 FRNRAP. The CDR3 reads CASGSTSGGASPPQHF. The CDR3 DNA reads as TGTGCTAGTGGTTCAACCTCGGGAGGGGCTTCGCCGCCCCAGCATTTT.

The J gene is TRBJ2-2, the V gene TRBV5-6; no definite D call. The CDR3 is 12 residues long. Germline V CDR1 and CDR2: SGHDT, YYEEEE. V was pared by 4 bases and J by 6 bases, with 7 bases between. The CDR3 region is CASSPLAGELFF. In nucleotides, the CDR3 is TGTGCCAGCAGCCCTTTAGCCGGGGAGCTGTTTTTT.

The chain combines TRBV5-8 with TRBJ1-6; 9 bases fit TRBD1. The CDR3 is 16 amino acids. J was trimmed by 9 bases and V by 0 bases; bases with no gene match: 7. Germline V gene sequence: CDR1 SGHTS, CDR2 YDEGEE. CDR3 sequence: CASSLEVGTGSSPLHF. The CDR3 DNA sequence: TGTGCCAGCAGCTTGGAAGTGGGGACAGGGTCTTCACCCCTCCACTTT.

The CDR3 region is CSVVEGWEQYF. CDR3 DNA: TGCAGCGTTGTGGAGGGGTGGGAGCAGTACTTC. The gene calls are TRBV29-1 and TRBJ2-7, with D possibly TRBD2 on 6 matching bases. CDR1 is SQVTM, CDR2 ANQGSEA, per germline. This CDR3 has 11 residues. Trimming took off 4 bases at V and 7 bases at J, with 11 bases between the two ends.

The chain has TRBV29-1 and TRBJ1-1; D may be TRBD1 (5 bases). CDR3 length: 12 amino acids. Germline-derived CDR1 and CDR2 are SQVTM and ANQGSEA. Trimming shortened V by 6 bases and J by 5 bases, and 13 bases separated the two germline ends. The CDR3 nucleotides read TGCAGCGTCCCCGACCCAGGGACTGAAGCTTTCTTT. This sequence encodes CSVPDPGTEAFF.

This chain links TRBV29-1 with TRBJ2-1, with D perhaps TRBD2 (7 bases). Germline lookup yields CDR1 SQVTM and CDR2 ANQGSEA. V lost 6 bases to trimming and J lost 8 bases, with 17 bases between them. The CDR3 is made up of 13 amino acids. CDR3 residues: CSVEPGGRDEQFF. The CDR3, as DNA: TGCAGCGTAGAACCCGGGGGGCGTGATGAGCAGTTCTTC.